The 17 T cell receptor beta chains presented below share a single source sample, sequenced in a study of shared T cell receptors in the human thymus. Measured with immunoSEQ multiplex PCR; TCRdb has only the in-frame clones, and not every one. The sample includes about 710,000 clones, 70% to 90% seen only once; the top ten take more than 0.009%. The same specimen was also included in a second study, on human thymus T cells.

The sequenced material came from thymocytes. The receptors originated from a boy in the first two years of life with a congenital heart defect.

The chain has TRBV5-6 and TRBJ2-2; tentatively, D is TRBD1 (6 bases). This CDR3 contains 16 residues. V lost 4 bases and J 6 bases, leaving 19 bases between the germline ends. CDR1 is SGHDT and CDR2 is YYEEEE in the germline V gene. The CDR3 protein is CASSTYRVDGAGELFF. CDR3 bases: TGTGCCAGCAGCACCTACAGGGTAGATGGGGCCGGGGAGCTGTTTTTT.

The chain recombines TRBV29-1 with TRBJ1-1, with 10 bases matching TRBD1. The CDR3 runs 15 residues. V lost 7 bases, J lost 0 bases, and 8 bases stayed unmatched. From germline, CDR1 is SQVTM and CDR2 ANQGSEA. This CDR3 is CSALGTGAMNTEAFF. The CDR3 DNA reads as TGCAGCGCTCTCGGGACAGGGGCCATGAACACTGAAGCTTTCTTT.

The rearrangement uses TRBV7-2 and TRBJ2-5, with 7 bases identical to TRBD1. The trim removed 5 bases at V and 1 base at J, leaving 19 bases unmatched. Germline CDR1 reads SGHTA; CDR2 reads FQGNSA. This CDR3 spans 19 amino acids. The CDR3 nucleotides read TGTGCCAGCAGCCTCTGGTCCCACAAGTCCCCAGGGGGCCAAGAGACCCAGTACTTC. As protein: CASSLWSHKSPGGQETQYF.

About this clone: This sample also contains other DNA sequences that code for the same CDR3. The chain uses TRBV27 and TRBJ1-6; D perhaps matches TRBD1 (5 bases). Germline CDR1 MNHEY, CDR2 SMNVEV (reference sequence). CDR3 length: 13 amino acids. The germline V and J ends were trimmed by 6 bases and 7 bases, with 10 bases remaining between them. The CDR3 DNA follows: TGTGCCAGCAGATGGGCAGGGAATTCACCCCTCCACTTT. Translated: CASRWAGNSPLHF.

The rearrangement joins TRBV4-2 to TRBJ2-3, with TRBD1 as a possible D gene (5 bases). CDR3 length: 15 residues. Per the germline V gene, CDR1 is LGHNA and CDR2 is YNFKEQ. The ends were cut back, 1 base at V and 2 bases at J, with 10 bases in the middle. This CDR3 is CASSQAGQNTDTQYF. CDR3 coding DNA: TGTGCCAGCAGCCAAGCAGGACAAAACACAGATACGCAGTATTTT.

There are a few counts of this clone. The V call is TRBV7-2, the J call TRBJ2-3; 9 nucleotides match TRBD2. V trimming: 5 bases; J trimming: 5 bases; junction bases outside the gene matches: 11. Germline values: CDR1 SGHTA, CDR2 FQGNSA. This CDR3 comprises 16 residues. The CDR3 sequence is CASSPSGSGSIDTQYF. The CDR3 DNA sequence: TGTGCCAGCAGCCCCTCAGGTAGCGGGAGTATAGATACGCAGTATTTT.

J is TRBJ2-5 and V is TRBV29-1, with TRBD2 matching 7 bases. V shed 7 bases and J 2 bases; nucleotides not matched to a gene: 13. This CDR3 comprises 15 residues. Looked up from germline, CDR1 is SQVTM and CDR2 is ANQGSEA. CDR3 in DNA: TGCAGCGCCGTGGGGGGGAGGCTACCACAAGAGACCCAGTACTTC. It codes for CSAVGGRLPQETQYF. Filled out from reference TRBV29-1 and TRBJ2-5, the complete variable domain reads SAVISQKPSRDICQRGTSLTIQCQVDSQVTMMFWYRQQPGQSLTLIATANQGSEATYESGFVIDKFPISRPNLTFSTLTVSNMSPEDSSIYLCSAVGGRLPQETQYFGPGTRLLVL.

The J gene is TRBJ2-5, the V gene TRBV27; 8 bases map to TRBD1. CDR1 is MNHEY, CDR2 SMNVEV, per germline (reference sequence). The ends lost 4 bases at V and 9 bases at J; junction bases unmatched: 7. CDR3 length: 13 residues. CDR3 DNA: TGTGCCAGCAGTTCAGGGGGCCGGTTGGCCCAGTACTTC. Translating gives CASSSGGRLAQYF.

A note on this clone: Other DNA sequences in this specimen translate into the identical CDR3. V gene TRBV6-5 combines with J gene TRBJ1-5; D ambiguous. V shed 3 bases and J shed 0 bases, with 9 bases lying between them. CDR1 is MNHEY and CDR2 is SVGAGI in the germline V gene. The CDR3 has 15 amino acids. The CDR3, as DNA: TGTGCCAGCAGTTATTCCGTGTATAGCAATCAGCCCCAGCATTTT. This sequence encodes CASSYSVYSNQPQHF.

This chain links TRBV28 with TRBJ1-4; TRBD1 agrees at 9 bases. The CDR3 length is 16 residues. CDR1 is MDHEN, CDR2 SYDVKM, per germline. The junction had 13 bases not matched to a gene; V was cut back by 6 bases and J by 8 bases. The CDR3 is CASRNYRQGGEEKLFF. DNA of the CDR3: TGTGCCAGCAGAAATTACCGACAGGGGGGGGAAGAAAAACTGTTTTTT. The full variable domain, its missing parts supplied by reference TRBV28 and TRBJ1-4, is DVKVTQSSRYLVKRTGEKVFLECVQDMDHENMFWYRQDPGLGLRLIYFSYDVKMKEKGDIPEGYSVSREKKERFSLILESASTNQTSMYLCASRNYRQGGEEKLFFGSGTQLSVL.

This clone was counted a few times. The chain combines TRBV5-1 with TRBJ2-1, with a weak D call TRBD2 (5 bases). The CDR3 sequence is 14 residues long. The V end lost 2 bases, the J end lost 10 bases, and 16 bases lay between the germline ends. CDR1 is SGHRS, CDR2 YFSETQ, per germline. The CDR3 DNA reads TGCGCCAGCAGCTTCAATAGCGTAGGGAAGGAGCAGTTCTTC. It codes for CASSFNSVGKEQFF.

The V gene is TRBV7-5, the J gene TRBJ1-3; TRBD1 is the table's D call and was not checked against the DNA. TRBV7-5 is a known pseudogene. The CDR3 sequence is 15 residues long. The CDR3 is CVRSLYRDSGNTIYF. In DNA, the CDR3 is TGTGTCAGAAGCTTATACAGGGACTCTGGAAACACCATATATTTT.

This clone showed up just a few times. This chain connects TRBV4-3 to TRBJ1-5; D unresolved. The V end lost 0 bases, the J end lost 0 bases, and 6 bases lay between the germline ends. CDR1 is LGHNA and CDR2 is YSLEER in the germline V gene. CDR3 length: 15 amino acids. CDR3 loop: CASSQEAYSNQPQHF. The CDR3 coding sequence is TGCGCCAGCAGCCAAGAAGCTTATAGCAATCAGCCCCAGCATTTT.

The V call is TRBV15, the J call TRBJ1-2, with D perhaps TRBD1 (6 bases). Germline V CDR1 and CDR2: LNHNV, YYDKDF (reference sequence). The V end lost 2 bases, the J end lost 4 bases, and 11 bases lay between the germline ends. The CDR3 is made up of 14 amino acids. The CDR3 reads CATSRTGNTYGYTF. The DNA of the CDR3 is TGTGCCACCAGCAGAACAGGGAACACCTATGGCTACACCTTC.

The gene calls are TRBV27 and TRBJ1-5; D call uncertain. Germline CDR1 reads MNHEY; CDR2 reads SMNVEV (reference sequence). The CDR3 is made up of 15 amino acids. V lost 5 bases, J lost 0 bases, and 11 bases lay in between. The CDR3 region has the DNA TGTGCCAGCAGTAAAGCCGATGATAGCAATCAGCCCCAGCATTTT. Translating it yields CASSKADDSNQPQHF.

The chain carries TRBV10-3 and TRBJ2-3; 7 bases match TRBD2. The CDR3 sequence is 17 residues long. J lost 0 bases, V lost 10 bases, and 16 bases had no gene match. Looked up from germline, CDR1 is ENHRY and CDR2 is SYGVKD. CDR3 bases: TGTGCCACCTATTCGGGACTACCTCGTGCTAGCACAGATACGCAGTATTTT. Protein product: CATYSGLPRASTDTQYF.

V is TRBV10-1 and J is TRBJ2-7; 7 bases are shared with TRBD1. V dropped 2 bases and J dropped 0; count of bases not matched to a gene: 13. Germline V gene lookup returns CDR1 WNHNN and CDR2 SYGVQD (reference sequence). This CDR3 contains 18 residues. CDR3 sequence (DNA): TGCGCCAGCAGTGAGGCGCCTAGGGTCCAGGGGGACTCCTACGAGCAGTACTTC. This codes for CASSEAPRVQGDSYEQYF.